This entry lists 17 T cell receptor beta chains sequenced from one sample in a study of response to subunit inactivated influenza vaccine. TCRdb processed the RT-PCR reads anew with MiXCR; each CDR3 protein has one entry. The sample contains 550,000 to 650,000 distinct CDR3 sequences, roughly 10% of which appear only once. The material was PBMCs from blood, obtained on the day of vaccination. The source of these receptors is a man aged 50 to 59 who received an inactivated influenza vaccine.

This clonotype was counted only a few times. J is TRBJ2-5 and V is TRBV20-1; TRBD2 matches 12 bases. CDR1 DFQATT and CDR2 SNEGSKA come from the germline V gene (reference sequence). The length of the CDR3 is 16 residues. The ends lost 1 base at V and 5 bases at J; junction bases unmatched: 8. The CDR3 bases are TGCAGTGCTAGAGCCCTAGCGGGAGGGCGAGGGGAGACCCAGTACTTC. Encoded protein: CSARALAGGRGETQYF.

This chain joins TRBV28 and TRBJ2-1, with 9 bases lining up with TRBD2. Germline assignment: CDR1 MDHEN and CDR2 SYDVKM. The CDR3 consists of 20 residues. The junction had 18 bases not matched to a gene; V was cut back by 6 bases and J by 0 bases. The CDR3 DNA sequence: TGTGCCAGCAGCCCCGTCGGTATTCTTAGCGGGAGAAGCTCCTACAATGAGCAGTTCTTC. Amino acids: CASSPVGILSGRSSYNEQFF.

This clonotype showed up just a few times. The chain joins TRBV5-6 to TRBJ2-3; TRBD2 is a possible D gene (6 bases). The CDR3 has 14 residues. CDR1 is SGHDT and CDR2 is YYEEEE in the germline V gene. V was trimmed by 0 bases and J by 7 bases, leaving 12 bases between them. CDR3 DNA: TGTGCCAGCAGCTTGGTAACGGGGGAGTATACGCAGTATTTT. Translated: CASSLVTGEYTQYF.

The sample holds many counts of this clonotype. The rearrangement links TRBV19 to TRBJ2-1, with no clear D. The V gene's germline CDR1 is LNHDA and CDR2 SQIVND (reference sequence). Trimming removed 0 bases from V and 7 bases from J, with 16 bases in between. The CDR3 contains 16 residues. The CDR3 region has the DNA TGTGCCAGTAGTATAGATAGCTGGGTACCCGGGAATGAGCAGTTCTTC. This encodes CASSIDSWVPGNEQFF.

This clonotype was counted between two and nine times. V gene TRBV12-3 or TRBV12-4 combines with J gene TRBJ2-3, with TRBD1 identical over 8 bases. This CDR3 region has 15 residues. V trimming: 1 base; J trimming: 12 bases; junction bases outside the gene matches: 12. CDR3 protein: CASSLGGLGQAIQYF. CDR3 DNA sequence: TGTGCCAGCAGTTTAGGCGGGTTGGGACAGGCTATCCAGTATTTT.

This clonotype was detected many times. The rearrangement links TRBV9 to TRBJ1-5; D is uncertain. With 0 bases removed from V and 7 bases from J, the gap between germline ends came to 11 bases. Germline loops: CDR1 SGDLS, CDR2 YYNGEE. The CDR3 sequence is 14 residues long. For the CDR3, the DNA is TGTGCCAGCAGCGTAGGGACTTCATACCAGCCCCAGCATTTT. Translated: CASSVGTSYQPQHF.

This chain uses TRBV12-3 or TRBV12-4 with TRBJ2-3, with D unresolved. The CDR3 contains 12 residues. The germline V and J ends were trimmed by 5 bases and 10 bases, with 13 bases remaining between them. CDR3 sequence: CASSQQRPSQYF. Written as DNA, the CDR3 is TGTGCCAGCAGTCAACAGAGGCCTTCGCAGTATTTT.

There are many counts of this clonotype. The rearrangement links TRBV7-2 to TRBJ2-1; possible D gene TRBD1, 7 bases. V was cut by 2 bases and J by 5 bases, with 13 bases left in between. Germline CDR1 reads SGHTA; CDR2 reads FQGNSA. This CDR3 has 15 amino acids. The CDR3 DNA is TGTGCCAGCAGCTTATTAGGCAGGGGGGACAATGAGCAGTTCTTC. It translates to CASSLLGRGDNEQFF.

The chain carries TRBV29-1 and TRBJ2-5; the match to TRBD2 covers 8 bases. This CDR3 comprises 13 residues. Unmatched junction bases numbered 7, after V lost 5 bases and J lost 5 bases. Germline lookup yields CDR1 SQVTM and CDR2 ANQGSEA. DNA of the CDR3: TGCAGCGTTAGTTGGGCTAGCGGGGAGACCCAGTACTTC. It yields the protein CSVSWASGETQYF.

This chain connects TRBV4-3 to TRBJ2-1, with 8 bases fitting TRBD2. CDR3 length equals 15 residues. V lost 5 bases, J lost 10 bases, and 13 bases stayed unmatched. CDR1 is LGHNA, CDR2 YSLEER, per germline. This CDR3 reads CASSDVREGPIEQFF. As DNA, the CDR3 is TGCGCCAGCAGCGACGTTCGGGAGGGCCCCATAGAGCAGTTCTTC.

At least ten counts were recorded for this clonotype. V and J are TRBV7-8 and TRBJ2-5; TRBD2 might be the D (6 bases). Trimming shortened V by 6 bases and J by 1 base, and 6 bases separated the two germline ends. Germline V gene lookup returns CDR1 SGHVS and CDR2 FQNEAQ. CDR3 size: 12 residues. The CDR3 loop reads CASRGGQETQYF. CDR3 sequence (DNA): TGTGCCAGCAGGGGGGGCCAAGAGACCCAGTACTTC.

This clonotype was counted only a few times. V usage is TRBV28 and J usage is TRBJ1-5; D gene ambiguous. The CDR3 runs to 16 residues. V was cut by 3 bases and J by 1 base, with 13 bases left in between. Germline lookup yields CDR1 MDHEN and CDR2 SYDVKM. DNA of the CDR3: TGTGCCAGCAGTTTGGGGAAAGGTTCGAGCAATCAGCCCCAGCATTTT. Translating gives CASSLGKGSSNQPQHF.

This clonotype was counted at least ten times. The V and J genes are TRBV3-1 and TRBJ2-7; 7 nucleotides match TRBD1. CDR3 length: 15 residues. Trimming took 3 bases from V and 3 from J; bases not matched to a gene: 8. Germline V gene sequence: CDR1 LGHDT, CDR2 YNNKEL (reference sequence). CDR3 sequence reads: CASSQQTGIFYEQYF. CDR3 sequence (DNA): TGTGCCAGCAGCCAGCAGACAGGGATTTTCTACGAGCAGTACTTC.

The genes are TRBV5-5 and TRBJ2-7; no reliable D call. Germline lookup yields CDR1 SGHKS and CDR2 YYEKEE (reference sequence). CDR3 length equals 17 residues. Trimming removed 0 bases at V and 3 bases at J, with 19 bases between. CDR3 nucleotide sequence: TGTGCCAGCAGCTTGGCCGGTACAGTCGACAAGTTCTACGAGCAGTACTTC. This translates into CASSLAGTVDKFYEQYF.

This clonotype occurred a few times. The genes are TRBV15 and TRBJ2-7, with D maybe TRBD1 (5 bases). Germline CDR1 LNHNV, CDR2 YYDKDF (reference sequence). This CDR3 contains 13 residues. V was clipped by 0 bases and J by 6 bases, with 9 bases between them. CDR3 coding DNA: TGTGCCACCAGCAGAGACACAGGATCCGAGCAGTACTTC. Protein sequence: CATSRDTGSEQYF. Drawing the rest from reference TRBV15 and TRBJ2-7, the complete variable domain is DAMVIQNPRYQVTQFGKPVTLSCSQTLNHNVMYWYQQKSSQAPKLLFHYYDKDFNNEADTPDNFQSRRPNTSFCFLDIRSPGLGDTAMYLCATSRDTGSEQYFGPGTRLTVT.

This clonotype has only a few counts. V is TRBV6-1 and J is TRBJ2-1, with 7 bases matching TRBD1. The CDR3 spans 13 residues. After removal of 8 bases from V and 5 bases from J, the junction contained 6 bases not matched to a gene. Germline CDR1 MNHNS, CDR2 SASEGT. CDR3 in amino acids: CASRRTGNNEQFF. CDR3 nucleotide sequence: TGTGCCAGCCGAAGGACAGGTAACAATGAGCAGTTCTTC.

This clonotype was seen more than once but under ten times. The rearrangement links TRBV24-1 to TRBJ2-3; D call uncertain. V was clipped by 4 bases and J by 0 bases, with 13 bases between them. This CDR3 region has 16 residues. Germline CDR1 is KGHDR and CDR2 is SFDVKD. The chain's CDR3 is CATSEDGRSSTDTQYF. The CDR3 DNA follows: TGTGCCACCAGTGAGGACGGACGGTCTAGCACAGATACGCAGTATTTT.